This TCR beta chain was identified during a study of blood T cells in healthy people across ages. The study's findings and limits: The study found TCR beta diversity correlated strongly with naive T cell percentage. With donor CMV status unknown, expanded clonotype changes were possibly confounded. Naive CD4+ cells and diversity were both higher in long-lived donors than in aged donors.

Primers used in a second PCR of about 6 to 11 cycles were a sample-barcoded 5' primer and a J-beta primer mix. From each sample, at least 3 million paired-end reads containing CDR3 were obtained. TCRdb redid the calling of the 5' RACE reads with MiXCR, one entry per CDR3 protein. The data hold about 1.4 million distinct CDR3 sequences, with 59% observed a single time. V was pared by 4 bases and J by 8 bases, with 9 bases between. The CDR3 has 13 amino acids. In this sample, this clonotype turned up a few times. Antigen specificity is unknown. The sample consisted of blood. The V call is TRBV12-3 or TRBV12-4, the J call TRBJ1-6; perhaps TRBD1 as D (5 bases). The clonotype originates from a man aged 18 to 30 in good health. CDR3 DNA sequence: TGTGCCAGCAGTTCCGGGGCCTATTCACCCCTCCACTTT. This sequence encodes CASSSGAYSPLHF.